This T cell receptor (beta chain) was sequenced during a study of neurological immune-mediated disorders. Study-wide points: Subjects shared no identical expanded-clone CDR3 amino acid sequences, suggesting private TCR-beta repertoires in all groups.

This clonotype has a count of ten or more. Antigen: not known. The yield of each sequencing run was over 170 million TCR-beta sequences from 15-18 subjects. In TCRdb, the 5' RACE reads were re-called with MiXCR into one record per CDR3 protein. The table shows about 55,000 distinct CDR3 sequences, with around 4% occurring only once. The CDR3 contains 12 residues. Trimming shortened V by 4 bases and J by 1 base, and 7 bases separated the two germline ends. Germline V lookup: CDR1 SQVTM, CDR2 ANQGSEA. The TCR sequence derives from a man between 60 and 75 years old with multiple sclerosis. Sequenced sample: PBMCs. The chain recombines TRBV29-1 with TRBJ1-1, with D unclear. Here the CDR3 DNA reads TGCAGCGTTGGGGGTTGGAACACTGAAGCTTTCTTT. It yields the protein CSVGGWNTEAFF.